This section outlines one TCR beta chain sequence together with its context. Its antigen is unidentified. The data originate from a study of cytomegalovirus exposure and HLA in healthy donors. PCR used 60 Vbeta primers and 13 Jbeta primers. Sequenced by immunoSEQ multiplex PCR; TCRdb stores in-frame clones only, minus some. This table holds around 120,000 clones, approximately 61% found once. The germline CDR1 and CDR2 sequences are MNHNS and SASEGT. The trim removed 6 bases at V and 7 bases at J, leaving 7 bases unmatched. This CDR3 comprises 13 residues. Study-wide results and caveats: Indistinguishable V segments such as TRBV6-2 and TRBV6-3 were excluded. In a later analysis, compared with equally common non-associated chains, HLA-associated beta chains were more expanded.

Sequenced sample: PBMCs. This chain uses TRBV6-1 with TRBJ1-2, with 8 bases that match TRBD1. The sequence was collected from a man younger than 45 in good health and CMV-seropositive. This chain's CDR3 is CASSRGQGGGYTF. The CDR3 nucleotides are TGTGCCAGCAGCCGCGGACAGGGAGGTGGCTACACCTTC.